The clone carrying this T cell receptor (beta chain) was seen repeatedly, ten times or more. Its antigen is not known. Trimming removed 2 bases at V and 0 bases at J, with 9 bases between. CDR3 size: 15 residues. Germline assignment: CDR1 MNHEY and CDR2 SVGAGI. Genomic DNA was employed as the template in profiling TCR beta VDJ and CDR3. TCRdb passed the reads through MiXCR, listing each CDR3 protein once. The data show roughly 290,000 distinct CDR3 sequences, about three fifths seen once. For sequencing, patients were chosen who had shown expansion of CD8+CD57+ cells by flow cytometry. The record originates from a study of CD8+CD57+ T cells in acquired aplastic anemia. Study-wide results and caveats: Some 31 shared CD8+ CDR3s appeared highly expressed within patients' immunodominant clones.

The clonotype originates from a human donor with aplastic anemia. The chain couples TRBV6-5 to TRBJ2-3; perhaps TRBD2 as D (5 bases). Sequenced sample: sorted CD4+, CD8+, or CD8+CD57+ T cells (not recorded which) from PBMCs. CDR3 DNA sequence: TGTGCCAGCAGTTACCTTCGAGGGAGCACAGATACGCAGTATTTT. Translating it yields CASSYLRGSTDTQYF.